Given below is one TCR beta chain in context. CDR1 is SQVTM and CDR2 is ANQGSEA in the germline V gene. Trimming shortened V by 1 base and J by 8 bases, and 14 bases separated the two germline ends. This CDR3 has 13 residues. Profiled with immunoSEQ multiplex PCR; TCRdb holds only in-frame clones, not every one. Of hundreds of thousands of clones in the sample, around 82% were seen once. The data belong to a study of blood T cell repertoires in COVID-19. Study-wide context: Samples representing acute and convalescent COVID-19 were sourced from the United States, Italy and Spain.

Source material: peripheral blood. The TCR sequence derives from a woman in her 70s with acute or convalescent COVID-19. V gene TRBV29-1 combines with J gene TRBJ1-2; D unclear. CDR3 sequence: CSVEGGFSAGYTF. CDR3 DNA: TGCAGCGTTGAAGGTGGCTTCTCTGCCGGCTACACCTTC.